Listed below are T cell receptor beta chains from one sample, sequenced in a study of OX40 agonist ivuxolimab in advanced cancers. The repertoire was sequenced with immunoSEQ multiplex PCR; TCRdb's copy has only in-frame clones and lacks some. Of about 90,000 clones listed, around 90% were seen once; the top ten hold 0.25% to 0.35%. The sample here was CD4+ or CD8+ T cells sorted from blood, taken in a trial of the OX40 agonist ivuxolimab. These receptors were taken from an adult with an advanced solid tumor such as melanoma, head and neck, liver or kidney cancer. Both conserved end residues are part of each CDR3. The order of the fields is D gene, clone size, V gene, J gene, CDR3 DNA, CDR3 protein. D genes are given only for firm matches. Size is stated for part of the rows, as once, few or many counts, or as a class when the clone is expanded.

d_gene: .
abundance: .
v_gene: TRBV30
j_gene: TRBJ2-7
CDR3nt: TGTGCCTGGAGTGCCAACAGGTACGAGCAGTACTTC
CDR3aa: CAWSANRYEQYF

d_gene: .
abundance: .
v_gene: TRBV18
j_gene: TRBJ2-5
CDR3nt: TGTGCCAGCTCACGAGACCGGGAAGAGACCCAGTACTTC
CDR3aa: CASSRDREETQYF

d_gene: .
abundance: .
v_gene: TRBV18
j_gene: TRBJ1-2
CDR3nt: TGTGCCAGCTCACCAGTTGACACAGGCTATGGCTACACCTTC
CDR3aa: CASSPVDTGYGYTF

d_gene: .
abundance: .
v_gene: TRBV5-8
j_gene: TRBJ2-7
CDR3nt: TGTGCCAGCAGCGACCTGGGCTACGAGCAGTACTTC
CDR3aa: CASSDLGYEQYF

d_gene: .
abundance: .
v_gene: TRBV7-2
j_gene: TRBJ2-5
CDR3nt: TGTGCCAGCAGCTTAGCGATGGGGGGCGCAATGGGAGAGACCCAGTACTTC
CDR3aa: CASSLAMGGAMGETQYF

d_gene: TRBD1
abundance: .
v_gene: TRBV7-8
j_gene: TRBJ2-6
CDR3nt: TGTGCCAGCAGCGCCGGGACAGGGTCTGGGGCCAACGTCCTGACTTTC
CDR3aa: CASSAGTGSGANVLTF

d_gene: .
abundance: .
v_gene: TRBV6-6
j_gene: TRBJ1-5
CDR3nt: TGTGCCAGCAGTTACCAGGGGTCCACACAGCCCCAGCATTTT
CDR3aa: CASSYQGSTQPQHF

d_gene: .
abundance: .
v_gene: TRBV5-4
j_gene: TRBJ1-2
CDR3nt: TGTGCCAGCAGTTATTCCAACTATGGCTACACCTTC
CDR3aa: CASSYSNYGYTF

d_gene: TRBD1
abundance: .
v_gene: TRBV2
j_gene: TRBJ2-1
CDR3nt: TGTGCCAGCAGTAAGGACAGGGGGCTGAATGAGCAGTTCTTC
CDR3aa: CASSKDRGLNEQFF

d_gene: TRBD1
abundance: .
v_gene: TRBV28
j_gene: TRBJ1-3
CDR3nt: TGTGCCAGCGTGGGACAGGTCGGAAACACCATATATTTT
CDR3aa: CASVGQVGNTIYF

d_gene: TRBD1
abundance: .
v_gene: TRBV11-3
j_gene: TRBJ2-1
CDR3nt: TGTGCCAGCAGCCCTACCGGGACAGGGTCCTACAATGAGCAGTTCTTC
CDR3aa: CASSPTGTGSYNEQFF

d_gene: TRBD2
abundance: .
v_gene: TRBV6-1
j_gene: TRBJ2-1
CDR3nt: TGTGCCAGCAGTGAAAGACGCGGGAGGGCCCAGAATGAGCAGTTCTTC
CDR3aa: CASSERRGRAQNEQFF

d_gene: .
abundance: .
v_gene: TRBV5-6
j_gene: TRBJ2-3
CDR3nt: TGTGCCAGCAGTACCCGGCTAGCCACAGATACGCAGTATTTT
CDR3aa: CASSTRLATDTQYF

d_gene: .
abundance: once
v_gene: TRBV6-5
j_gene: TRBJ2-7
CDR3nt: TGTGCCAGCAGTGACCCGGTCTACGAGCAGTACTTC
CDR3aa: CASSDPVYEQYF

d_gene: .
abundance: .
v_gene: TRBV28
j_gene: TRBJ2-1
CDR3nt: TGTGCCAGCACCACCCCTCCTTTTCCAGGGGCGAGTTACAATGAGCAGTTCTTC
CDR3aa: CASTTPPFPGASYNEQFF

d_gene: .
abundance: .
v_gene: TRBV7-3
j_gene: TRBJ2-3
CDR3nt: TGTGCCAGCAGCGTCCTAGGGGTCCCCACAGATACGCAGTATTTT
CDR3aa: CASSVLGVPTDTQYF

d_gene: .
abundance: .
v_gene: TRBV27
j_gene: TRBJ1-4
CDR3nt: TGTGCCAGCAGTTTATCGCCAGGTTCGGGTGAAAAACTGTTTTTT
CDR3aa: CASSLSPGSGEKLFF

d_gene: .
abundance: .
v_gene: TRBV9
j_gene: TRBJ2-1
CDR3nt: TGTGCCAGCAGCGTAGCATGGTTAGGTGAGCAGTTCTTC
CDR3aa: CASSVAWLGEQFF

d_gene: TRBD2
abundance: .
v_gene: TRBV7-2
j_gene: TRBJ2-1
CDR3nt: TGTGCCAGCAGCTTAGGTCGCGCGGGAGGCTTATACAATGAGCAGTTCTTC
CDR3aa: CASSLGRAGGLYNEQFF

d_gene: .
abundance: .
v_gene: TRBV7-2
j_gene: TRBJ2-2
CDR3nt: TGTGCCAGCAGCTTCCCTAGCGGGGAGCTGTTTTTT
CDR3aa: CASSFPSGELFF

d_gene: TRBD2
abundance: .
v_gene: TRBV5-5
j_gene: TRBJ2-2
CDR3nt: TGTGCCAGCAGCTGGGGACTAGCGGGCGTCGGGGAGCTGTTTTTT
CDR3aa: CASSWGLAGVGELFF

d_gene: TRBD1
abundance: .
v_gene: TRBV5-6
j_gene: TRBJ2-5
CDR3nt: TGTGCCAGCAGCAGTGGGAACAGGGGAGAGACCCAGTACTTC
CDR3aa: CASSSGNRGETQYF

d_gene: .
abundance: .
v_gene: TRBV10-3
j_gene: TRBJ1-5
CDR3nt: TGTGCCATCAGCCCGGAGGGGGGAAGGAGCAATCAGCCCCAGCATTTT
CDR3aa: CAISPEGGRSNQPQHF

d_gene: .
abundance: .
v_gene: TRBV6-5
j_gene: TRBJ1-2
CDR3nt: TGTGCCAGCAGCCCCACCCGGGAGGGGTATGGCTACACCTTC
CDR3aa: CASSPTREGYGYTF

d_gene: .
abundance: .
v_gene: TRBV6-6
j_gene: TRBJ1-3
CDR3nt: TGTGCCAGCAGCTACAACAGGGCCTCTGGAAACACCATATATTTT
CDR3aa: CASSYNRASGNTIYF

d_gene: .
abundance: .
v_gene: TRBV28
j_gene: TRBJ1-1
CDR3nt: TGTGCCAGCAGTTTATCCCCAGGGCTGGGCACTGAAGCTTTCTTT
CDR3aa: CASSLSPGLGTEAFF

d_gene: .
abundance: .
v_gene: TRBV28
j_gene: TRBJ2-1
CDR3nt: TGTGCCAGCAGTTTGACCGGGAACTACAATGAGCAGTTCTTC
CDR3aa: CASSLTGNYNEQFF

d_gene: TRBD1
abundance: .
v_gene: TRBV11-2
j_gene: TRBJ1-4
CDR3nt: TGTGCCAGCAGCTCCCAACAGGGGGCGTTTGAAAAACTGTTTTTT
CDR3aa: CASSSQQGAFEKLFF